The rows below give T cell receptor beta chains drawn from one sample of a study of blood T cells in healthy people across ages. TCRdb reprocessed the 5' RACE reads via MiXCR and lists one record per CDR3 protein. The table shows under 1,000,000 distinct CDR3 sequences, with 35% to 50% occurring only once. The sequenced sample consisted of blood. These receptors all come from a man at least 80 years old in good health. CDR3s include the opening cysteine and the closing phenylalanine or tryptophan. Clone size is shown for a subset of rows, as once, few, many or a class of expanded clone.

>TRBJ2-1|few|TRBV29-1
CSASSGIRYQGEQFF
>TRBJ2-7|-|TRBV20-1
CSANNRGSYEQYF
>TRBJ2-2|few|TRBV10-3
CAIEQGGTGELFF
>TRBJ1-1|-|TRBV7-2
CASSLAFSSASKAFF
>TRBJ1-5|-|TRBV10-3
CAISDSGQGHQPQHF
>TRBJ2-1|few|TRBV12-3/TRBV12-4
CASSHEWRRDGNEQFF
>TRBJ2-1|few|TRBV7-9
CASSLTGYYEQFF
>TRBJ2-1|few|TRBV20-1
CSARGSGLAHNEQFF
>TRBJ2-1|-|TRBV19
CASSIEALSYNEQFF
>TRBJ2-1|-|TRBV3-1
CASSLPLGASYNEQFF
>TRBJ2-3|-|TRBV20-1
CSARSWGPTPDTQYF
>TRBJ2-5|-|TRBV7-3
CASSLGSRTTAEQYF
>TRBJ2-1|-|TRBV3-1
CASSHLGTAGSNEQFF
>TRBJ2-7|-|TRBV21-1
CASSIRQGIYEQYF